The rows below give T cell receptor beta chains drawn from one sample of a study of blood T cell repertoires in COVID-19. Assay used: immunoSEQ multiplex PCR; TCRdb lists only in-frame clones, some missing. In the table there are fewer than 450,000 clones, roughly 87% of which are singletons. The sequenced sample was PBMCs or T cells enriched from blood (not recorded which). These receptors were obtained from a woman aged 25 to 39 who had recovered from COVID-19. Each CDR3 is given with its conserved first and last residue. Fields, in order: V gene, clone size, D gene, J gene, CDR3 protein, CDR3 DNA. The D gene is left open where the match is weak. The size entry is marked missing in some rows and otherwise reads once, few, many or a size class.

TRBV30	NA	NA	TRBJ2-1	CARNSQYNEQFF	TGTGCCAGAAACAGCCAATACAATGAGCAGTTCTTC
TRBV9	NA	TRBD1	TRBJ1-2	CASSGAGQGAPRYYGYTF	TGTGCCAGCAGCGGTGCGGGACAGGGGGCCCCTAGGTACTATGGCTACACCTTC
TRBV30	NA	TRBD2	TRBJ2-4	CAWSPLAGTKNIQYF	TGTGCCTGGAGCCCACTAGCGGGGACCAAAAACATTCAGTACTTC
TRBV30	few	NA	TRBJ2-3	CAWSLGGRVTDTQYF	TGTGCCTGGAGTTTGGGAGGTAGGGTCACAGATACGCAGTATTTT
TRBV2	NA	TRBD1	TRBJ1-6	CASSDGTGLLHF	TGTGCCAGCAGTGACGGGACAGGGCTCCTCCACTTT
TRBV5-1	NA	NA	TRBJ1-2	CASSPGQRNYGYTF	TGCGCCAGCAGCCCCGGACAGAGAAACTATGGCTACACCTTC
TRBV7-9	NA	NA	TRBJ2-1	CASRPGPTSSSYNEQFF	TGTGCCAGCAGGCCAGGGCCCACTAGCAGCTCCTACAATGAGCAGTTCTTC
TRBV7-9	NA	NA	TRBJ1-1	CASSQAKALRGVTEAFF	TGTGCCAGCAGCCAGGCCAAGGCCCTCAGGGGTGTCACTGAAGCTTTCTTT
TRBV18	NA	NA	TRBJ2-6	CASSTQVPGANVLTF	TGTGCCAGCTCGACACAGGTTCCTGGGGCCAACGTCCTGACTTTC
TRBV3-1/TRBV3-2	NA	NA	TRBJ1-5	CASSQGSGTSGQPQHF	TGTGCCAGCAGCCAAGGGTCTGGGACAAGTGGACAGCCCCAGCATTTT
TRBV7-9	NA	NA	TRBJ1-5	CASSLSQGKYNQPQHF	TGTGCCAGCAGCCTAAGTCAGGGCAAATACAATCAGCCCCAGCATTTT
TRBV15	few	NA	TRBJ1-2	CATSRDAEIGYTF	TGTGCCACCAGCAGAGATGCGGAGATTGGCTACACCTTC
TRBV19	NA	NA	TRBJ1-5	CASGRAYSNQPQHF	TGTGCCAGCGGCAGAGCGTATAGCAATCAGCCCCAGCATTTT
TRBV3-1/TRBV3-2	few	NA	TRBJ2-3	CASSQDLNGTSTDTQYF	TGTGCCAGCAGCCAAGATTTGAACGGTACTAGCACAGATACGCAGTATTTT
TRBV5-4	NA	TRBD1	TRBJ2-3	CASSRDRDTDTQYF	TGTGCCAGCAGCCGGGACAGGGACACAGATACGCAGTATTTT
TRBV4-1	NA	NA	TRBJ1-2	CASSQGANYGYTF	TGCGCCAGCAGCCAGGGGGCGAACTATGGCTACACCTTC